The 22 T cell receptor beta chains below were found in one sample sequenced in a study of CD8 T cells in cerebrospinal fluid in Alzheimer's disease. Following a re-call of the 10x single-cell sequencing reads, TCRdb has one entry per CDR3 protein and lacks DNA. The sample data list around 1,100 distinct CDR3 sequences. The specimen sequenced was cerebrospinal fluid. The receptor source for this set is a human donor in good health.

The J gene is TRBJ2-7, the V gene TRBV19; absent DNA, TCRdb's TRBD1 call cannot be checked. CDR1 is LNHDA, CDR2 SQIVND, per germline (reference sequence). The CDR3 has 14 residues. CDR3: CASSAGQGASEQYF.

This clonotype is medium-sized by frequency. The rearrangement uses TRBV20-1 and TRBJ2-5; TCRdb calls TRBD1, which cannot be checked without DNA. In germline, CDR1 is DFQATT, CDR2 SNEGSKA (reference sequence). This CDR3 is 13 amino acids long. CDR3 region: CSVPRRGQETQYF.

The chain employs TRBV5-1 and TRBJ2-1; as DNA is missing, the TRBD2 call by TCRdb cannot be tested. Germline V gene lookup returns CDR1 SGHRS and CDR2 YFSETQ. The CDR3 contains 16 residues. CDR3 sequence reads: CASSPGLAGAYNEQFF.

This clonotype registers medium-sized by frequency. The chain couples TRBV10-2 to TRBJ2-2; TCRdb returns TRBD2, unconfirmable since there is no DNA. Germline V gene data show CDR1 as WSHSY and CDR2 as SAAADI. The CDR3 is made up of 14 amino acids. CDR3: CASSGLADTGELFF.

This clonotype is identified as large from frequency. This sequence joins TRBV11-2 and TRBJ2-3; the TCRdb D gene call, TRBD1, has no DNA to confirm it. The CDR3 loop spans 15 amino acids. Germline CDR1 SGHAT, CDR2 FQNNGV. This CDR3 reads CASSYTGGGTDTQYF.

According to its frequency, this clonotype is large. This chain connects TRBV28 to TRBJ2-1. The CDR3 covers 15 residues. Per the germline V gene, CDR1 is MDHEN and CDR2 is SYDVKM. CDR3 sequence reads: CASSSGGASKNEQFF.

This clonotype is identified as medium-sized from frequency. V gene TRBV5-1 combines with J gene TRBJ2-7; lacking DNA, the TRBD1 call made by TCRdb goes unchecked. The CDR3 sequence is 13 residues long. Germline V gives CDR1 SGHRS, CDR2 YFSETQ. The CDR3 region is CASSLPDTYEQYF.

This clonotype ranks as large (0.1 to 1%) in terms of frequency. The chain employs TRBV7-2 and TRBJ2-7; absent DNA, TCRdb's TRBD2 call cannot be checked. CDR3 length: 14 amino acids. CDR1 and CDR2 (germline): SGHTA, FQGNSA. This chain's CDR3 is CASSPNGGFDEQYF.

This clonotype shows up as large by frequency. This rearrangement joins TRBV5-1 to TRBJ2-3. In germline, CDR1 is SGHRS, CDR2 YFSETQ. This CDR3 contains 11 residues. This CDR3 is CASSFADTQYF.

Judged by frequency, this clonotype is large. V and J are TRBV20-1 and TRBJ2-1; TCRdb's D gene call, TRBD2, goes unchecked for lack of DNA. Germline CDR1 reads DFQATT; CDR2 reads SNEGSKA (reference sequence). This CDR3 has 14 amino acids. The CDR3 here is CSAKTGLGYNEQFF.

The genes are TRBV5-4 and TRBJ2-3; TCRdb reports TRBD2, a call that lacks DNA to check it against. This CDR3 spans 15 amino acids. Looked up from germline, CDR1 is SGHNT and CDR2 is YYREEE (reference sequence). CDR3 region: CASSLAGGGTDTQYF.

This clonotype is large by frequency. The chain's CDR3 is CSVDLGSGETQYF. V is TRBV29-1 and J is TRBJ2-5; TCRdb's D call, TRBD2, is unchecked because there is no DNA. This CDR3 is 13 amino acids long. CDR1 is SQVTM and CDR2 is ANQGSEA in the germline V gene.

This clonotype is labeled medium-sized (0.01 to 0.1%) based on frequency. V is TRBV6-5 and J is TRBJ2-2; lacking DNA, the TRBD2 call made by TCRdb goes unchecked. Germline V gives CDR1 MNHEY, CDR2 SVGAGI. CDR3 length: 17 amino acids. The CDR3 sequence: CASSYFGLAGGTGELFF.

This clonotype shows up as medium-sized (0.01 to 0.1%) by frequency. The chain has TRBV10-3 and TRBJ1-4; TCRdb's assignment of TRBD1 cannot be checked, as there is no DNA. The germline V gene has CDR1 ENHRY and CDR2 SYGVKD. The CDR3 loop spans 15 amino acids. The CDR3 loop reads CAIRPTGGWDEKLFF.

According to its frequency, this clonotype is medium-sized. V usage is TRBV5-1 and J usage is TRBJ2-3. The CDR3 contains 13 residues. Germline V gene sequence: CDR1 SGHRS, CDR2 YFSETQ. CDR3 amino acids: CASSLDPADTQYF. The entire variable domain, with the rest obtained from reference TRBV5-1 and TRBJ2-3, is as follows: KAGVTQTPRYLIKTRGQQVTLSCSPISGHRSVSWYQQTPGQGLQFLFEYFSETQRNKGNFPGRFSGRQFSNSRSEMNVSTLELGDSALYLCASSLDPADTQYFGPGTRLTVL.

By frequency, this clonotype is medium-sized (0.01 to 0.1%). The chain joins TRBV29-1 to TRBJ2-7; no DNA is available, so the TRBD2 call from TCRdb remains unchecked. The CDR3 sequence is 15 residues long. CDR1 and CDR2 (germline): SQVTM, ANQGSEA. The CDR3 reads CSVGWGIAGDYEQYF.

This clonotype ranks as medium-sized in terms of frequency. The rearrangement links TRBV20-1 to TRBJ2-1; there is no DNA to check the TCRdb D call of TRBD2. Germline values: CDR1 DFQATT, CDR2 SNEGSKA (reference sequence). The CDR3 covers 16 residues. CDR3 sequence: CSARDQQSGNWNEQFF.

This clonotype is labeled medium-sized based on frequency. J is TRBJ2-2 and V is TRBV12-3 or TRBV12-4; TCRdb indicates TRBD2, and absent DNA this call remains unverified. This CDR3 is built from 14 residues. The CDR3 is CASLSGVNTGELFF.

This clonotype is called medium-sized based on its frequency. This chain joins TRBV6-6 and TRBJ1-6. CDR3 length: 16 amino acids. Germline-derived CDR1 and CDR2 are MNHNY and SVGAGI (reference sequence). Here the CDR3 reads CASSYDKSSYNSPLHF.

This clonotype is large by frequency. J is TRBJ2-7 and V is TRBV7-8. This CDR3 is built from 12 residues. Germline V lookup: CDR1 SGHVS, CDR2 FQNEAQ. CDR3 sequence: CASSLFVLEQYF.

This clonotype is classed as medium-sized by frequency. The rearrangement joins TRBV19 to TRBJ1-5; as DNA is missing, the TRBD1 call by TCRdb cannot be tested. The germline V gene encodes CDR1 LNHDA and CDR2 SQIVND (reference sequence). This CDR3 is 13 amino acids long. CDR3 in amino acids: CATSRGRDQPQHF.

This clonotype is classed as large (0.1 to 1%) by frequency. This chain links TRBV20-1 with TRBJ2-5; TCRdb's D call, TRBD1, is unchecked because there is no DNA. The CDR3 runs 14 residues. Germline V gives CDR1 DFQATT, CDR2 SNEGSKA (reference sequence). The CDR3 is CSARNDRVRETQYF.